This TCR beta chain was sequenced in a study of early T cells in non-severe SARS-CoV-2 infection. This CDR3 contains 13 residues. The V and J ends lost 10 bases and 9 bases, in that order; junction bases with no gene match: 12. Attachment of unique molecular identifiers to individual cDNA molecules was performed. Each CDR3 protein is one row after TCRdb ran MiXCR on the 5' RACE reads. The repertoire includes almost 85,000 distinct CDR3 sequences, about 12% of them detected once, and about 2.6% sits in the top ten. J is TRBJ2-1 and V is TRBV12-3 or TRBV12-4; 7 nucleotides agree with TRBD1. The TCR sequence derives from an adult who was a healthcare worker with PCR-confirmed SARS-CoV-2 infection or an uninfected control (not recorded which). The material sequenced was whole blood. CDR3 amino acids: CATGTAIRREQFF. In DNA form, the CDR3 reads TGTGCCACCGGGACAGCCATAAGGCGTGAGCAGTTCTTC.